The 20 T cell receptor beta chains in this list originate from one sample, sequenced in a study of tumor-infiltrating lymphocytes in primary liver carcinoma. Co-extraction of both nucleic acids (RNA and DNA) used roughly 20-33 mg of unsorted bulk tissue. Production of TCR beta cDNA used approximately 0.45 ug total RNA together with a constant-region primer. TCR beta libraries came from three nested multiplex PCR rounds using slightly modified ARM-PCR. Forward primers for TRBV1-TRBV30 and a C-beta reverse primer served the first two PCR rounds, at 10 cycles each. TCRdb redid the calling of the multiplex PCR reads with MiXCR, one entry per CDR3 protein. Of tens of thousands of distinct CDR3 sequences listed, roughly 73% were seen once; the top ten hold about 35%. The sample comprised tumor-adjacent normal liver tissue. The receptors here all came from a man aged 35-49 years with primary liver carcinoma and hepatitis B virus infection.

With regard to this clonotype: One end of the junction is discordant with germline, which a read error may explain. J is TRBJ2-3 and V is TRBV29-1, with TRBD2 as a possible D gene (7 bases). This CDR3 has 13 residues. CDR1 is SQVTM, CDR2 ANQGSEA, per germline. CDR3 residues: CSIRTGGGDTEYF. The CDR3 coding sequence is TGTAGCATCCGGACGGGGGGCGGAGATACGGAGTATTTT.

Concerning this clonotype: The germline gene is not matched at one end of the junction; a read error may be the cause. The chain links TRBV29-1 to TRBJ2-1; D unresolved. Germline V CDR1 and CDR2: SQVTM, ANQGSEA. CDR3 length equals 13 residues. The CDR3 bases are TGCAGCGTTGTATTCATCACCTACAATGGGCAGTTCTTC. Protein: CSVVFITYNGQFF.

Points on this clonotype: Germline is not matched at one junction end, which may reflect a read error. This sequence joins TRBV5-4 and TRBJ2-7; D may be TRBD1 or TRBD2 (5 bases each). This CDR3 is built from 14 residues. CDR1 and CDR2 from the germline V gene are SGHNT and YYREEE (reference sequence). The DNA of the CDR3 is TGTACCAGCAGCTCAAGGGACCTCCCCTACGGGCAGTACTTC. Translated: CTSSSRDLPYGQYF.

A remark on this clonotype: An end of the junction does not agree with germline; a read error may underlie this. J is TRBJ2-1 and V is TRBV7-9; D gene ambiguous. The CDR3 has 12 residues. Germline CDR1 reads SEHNR; CDR2 reads FQNEAQ (reference sequence). The CDR3 loop is CASCFENNEQFF. Here the CDR3 DNA reads TGTGCCAGCTGCTTTGAGAACAATGAGCAATTCTTC.

About this clonotype: An end of the junction does not agree with germline; a read error may underlie this. The rearrangement links TRBV5-5 to TRBJ1-2; weak D call: TRBD1 (5 bases). CDR3 length: 14 residues. The germline gives CDR1 SGHKS, CDR2 YYEKEE (reference sequence). CDR3 nucleotides: TGTGTCAGCGGTAACATGGGACTGAACTATGGCTACACCTTC. Translated, it gives CVSGNMGLNYGYTF. The full variable domain, with the rest looked up from reference TRBV5-5 and TRBJ1-2, is DAGVTQSPTHLIKTRGQQVTLRCSPISGHKSVSWYQQVLGQGPQFIFQYYEKEERGRGNFPDRFSARQFPNYSSELNVNALLLGDSALYLCVSGNMGLNYGYTFGSGTRLTVV.

In regard to this clonotype: Mismatch with germline at one junction end may stem from a read error. The rearrangement joins TRBV6-2 or TRBV6-3 to TRBJ1-5, with a tentative D call TRBD1 (5 bases). CDR3 length: 14 residues. From germline, CDR1 is MNHEY and CDR2 SVGEGT. The CDR3 region has the DNA TGTGCCAGCACCCTGATGAAAGGGGATCAGCCTCAGCATTTT. Amino acid sequence: CASTLMKGDQPQHF.

This clonotype was counted only a few times. The chain joins TRBV15 to TRBJ2-7; 12 positions agree with TRBD2. V trimming: 1 base; J trimming: 4 bases; junction bases outside the gene matches: 5. Germline V gene data show CDR1 as LNHNV and CDR2 as YYDKDF (reference sequence). The CDR3 length is 16 residues. In DNA, the CDR3 is TGTGCCACCAGCAGAGCCGGGACTAGCGGGTGGTACGAGCAGTACTTC. Translation: CATSRAGTSGWYEQYF.

This clonotype was seen at least ten times. The chain is built from TRBV5-1 and TRBJ1-4, with 8 bases matching TRBD1. J gave up 8 bases and V 7 bases, and 7 bases lay outside the gene matches. CDR1 and CDR2 from the germline V gene are SGHRS and YFSETQ. CDR3 length: 13 residues. DNA of the CDR3: TGCGCCAGCCGGGAAGGGGACAGGGAAAAACTGTTTTTT. Protein product: CASREGDREKLFF. The entire variable domain, with the rest obtained from reference TRBV5-1 and TRBJ1-4, is as follows: KAGVTQTPRYLIKTRGQQVTLSCSPISGHRSVSWYQQTPGQGLQFLFEYFSETQRNKGNFPGRFSGRQFSNSRSEMNVSTLELGDSALYLCASREGDREKLFFGSGTQLSVL.

The V gene is TRBV6-5, the J gene TRBJ2-7; D gene uncertain. The CDR3 is 13 residues long. Germline V gives CDR1 MNHEY, CDR2 SVGAGI. CDR3 in amino acids: CVRIEASLYEQYF. CDR3 sequence (DNA): TGTGTCAGAATAGAAGCGAGTCTCTATGAGCAGTACTTC.

V usage is TRBV11-2 and J usage is TRBJ2-1; TRBD2 might be the D (5 bases). This CDR3 spans 14 amino acids. Between the trimmed V and J ends, which lost 2 bases and 12 bases, there was a span of 17 bases. Germline V gene lookup returns CDR1 SGHAT and CDR2 FQNNGV. CDR3 region: CASSLSSLVHGQFF. In DNA form, the CDR3 reads TGTGCCAGCAGCTTATCTAGCTTGGTGCATGGGCAGTTCTTC.

The chain employs TRBV10-3 and TRBJ1-1, with D possibly TRBD1 on 5 matching bases. The V end lost 5 bases, the J end lost 5 bases, and 18 bases lay between the germline ends. The germline V gene encodes CDR1 ENHRY and CDR2 SYGVKD. This CDR3 has 15 amino acids. The chain's CDR3 is CAISKFSGDYTEAFF. CDR3 sequence (DNA): TGTGCCATCAGTAAGTTTAGCGGGGACTATACTGAAGCTTTCTTT.

On this clonotype itself: An end of the junction differs from the germline gene, which may be a read error. This chain links TRBV5-1 with TRBJ2-2; 7 bases match TRBD2. The CDR3 totals 18 residues. Germline V gene lookup returns CDR1 SGHRS and CDR2 YFSETQ. The CDR3 DNA reads TGCGCTAGCACCTTGGCTACCCTAGCGGACTCTTTCACCGGGGAGCTGTTTTTT. Residues: CASTLATLADSFTGELFF. Together with reference TRBV5-1 and TRBJ2-2, the CDR3 gives the full variable domain: KAGVTQTPRYLIKTRGQQVTLSCSPISGHRSVSWYQQTPGQGLQFLFEYFSETQRNKGNFPGRFSGRQFSNSRSEMNVSTLELGDSALYLCASTLATLADSFTGELFFGEGSRLTVL.

The chain is built from TRBV29-1 and TRBJ1-1; tentatively, D is TRBD1 (6 bases). Germline V gene sequence: CDR1 SQVTM, CDR2 ANQGSEA. The V end was cut by 4 bases, the J end by 0 bases, with 15 bases between. This CDR3 is 15 amino acids long. As DNA, the CDR3 is TGCAGCGTTGTCGGGGGCTGGGTCATGAACACTGAAGCTTTCTTT. Protein sequence: CSVVGGWVMNTEAFF.

This clonotype has just one count. This sequence joins TRBV10-3 and TRBJ2-7; the match to TRBD1 covers 7 bases. The trim removed 7 bases at V and 5 bases at J, leaving 8 bases unmatched. CDR1 is ENHRY, CDR2 SYGVKD, per germline. This CDR3 has 13 residues. Written as DNA, the CDR3 is TGTGCCATCACTGGGACAGAGTTGGACGAGCAGTACTTC. Translation: CAITGTELDEQYF.

This clonotype was seen only once. At one of its ends the junction is not consistent with the germline gene, which may arise from a read error. J is TRBJ2-2 and V is TRBV6-2 or TRBV6-3; tentative D call: TRBD2 (6 bases). Germline V gene sequence: CDR1 MNHEY, CDR2 SVGEGT. This CDR3 has 15 residues. DNA of the CDR3: TGTGCAAGCAGTCGGGACTCCGCGAACACCGCGGAGCTGTTTTTT. As protein: CASSRDSANTAELFF.

About this clonotype itself: This likely comes from a read error, as the CDR3 has no conserved phenylalanine or tryptophan at its end. J is TRBJ2-5 and V is TRBV29-1; D may match TRBD1 or TRBD2 (5 bases each). The CDR3 length is 13 residues. The V and J ends lost 3 bases and 7 bases respectively, with 15 bases between them. Germline values: CDR1 SQVTM, CDR2 ANQGSEA. The CDR3 spells CSVEGRHGATQYI. CDR3 sequence (DNA): TGCAGCGTTGAGGGACGGCATGGGGCGACCCAGTACATC.

In the case of this clonotype: Since no conserved phenylalanine or tryptophan closes the CDR3, a read error is the likely cause. This sequence joins TRBV14 and TRBJ2-3; D is unclear. The CDR3 covers 13 residues. CDR1 is SGHDN, CDR2 FVKESK, per germline. CDR3 amino acids: CAGSRGYTDAQYS. CDR3 nucleotide sequence: TGTGCCGGCAGCCGAGGATACACAGATGCGCAGTATTCT.

Concerning this clonotype: Since a much larger clone is just one base distant, this may be a read error. The chain uses TRBV28 and TRBJ2-7; no definite D call. CDR1 and CDR2 (germline): MDHEN, SYDVKM. The CDR3 is 12 amino acids. The CDR3 region is CASGFMRYEQYF. In DNA form, the CDR3 reads TGTGCCAGCGGTTTCATGCGGTACGAGCAGTACTTC. Drawing the rest from reference TRBV28 and TRBJ2-7, the complete variable domain is DVKVTQSSRYLVKRTGEKVFLECVQDMDHENMFWYRQDPGLGLRLIYFSYDVKMKEKGDIPEGYSVSREKKERFSLILESASTNQTSMYLCASGFMRYEQYFGPGTRLTVT.

The chain employs TRBV11-1 and TRBJ2-3, with D perhaps given as TRBD1 or TRBD2 (5 bases each). Germline loops: CDR1 SGHAT, CDR2 FQDESV (reference sequence). The CDR3 contains 19 residues. Trimming shortened V by 4 bases and J by 1 base, and 24 bases separated the two germline ends. CDR3 coding DNA: TGTGCCAGCAGCTCTGGGGGAAGCTCTGTTGGAACCCGCACAGATACGCAGTATTTT. Translation gives CASSSGGSSVGTRTDTQYF.

Of note for this clonotype: The conserved closing phenylalanine or tryptophan is absent in this CDR3, likely reflecting a read error. Because the CDR3's place on the DNA is in doubt, the DNA is left out and the CDR3 is given as listed by TCRdb. This chain joins TRBV6-1 and TRBJ2-1. The CDR3 is made up of 13 amino acids, end residues included. Germline-derived CDR1 and CDR2 are MNHNS and SASEGT. CDR3 in amino acids: CASSDRELKHPHV.